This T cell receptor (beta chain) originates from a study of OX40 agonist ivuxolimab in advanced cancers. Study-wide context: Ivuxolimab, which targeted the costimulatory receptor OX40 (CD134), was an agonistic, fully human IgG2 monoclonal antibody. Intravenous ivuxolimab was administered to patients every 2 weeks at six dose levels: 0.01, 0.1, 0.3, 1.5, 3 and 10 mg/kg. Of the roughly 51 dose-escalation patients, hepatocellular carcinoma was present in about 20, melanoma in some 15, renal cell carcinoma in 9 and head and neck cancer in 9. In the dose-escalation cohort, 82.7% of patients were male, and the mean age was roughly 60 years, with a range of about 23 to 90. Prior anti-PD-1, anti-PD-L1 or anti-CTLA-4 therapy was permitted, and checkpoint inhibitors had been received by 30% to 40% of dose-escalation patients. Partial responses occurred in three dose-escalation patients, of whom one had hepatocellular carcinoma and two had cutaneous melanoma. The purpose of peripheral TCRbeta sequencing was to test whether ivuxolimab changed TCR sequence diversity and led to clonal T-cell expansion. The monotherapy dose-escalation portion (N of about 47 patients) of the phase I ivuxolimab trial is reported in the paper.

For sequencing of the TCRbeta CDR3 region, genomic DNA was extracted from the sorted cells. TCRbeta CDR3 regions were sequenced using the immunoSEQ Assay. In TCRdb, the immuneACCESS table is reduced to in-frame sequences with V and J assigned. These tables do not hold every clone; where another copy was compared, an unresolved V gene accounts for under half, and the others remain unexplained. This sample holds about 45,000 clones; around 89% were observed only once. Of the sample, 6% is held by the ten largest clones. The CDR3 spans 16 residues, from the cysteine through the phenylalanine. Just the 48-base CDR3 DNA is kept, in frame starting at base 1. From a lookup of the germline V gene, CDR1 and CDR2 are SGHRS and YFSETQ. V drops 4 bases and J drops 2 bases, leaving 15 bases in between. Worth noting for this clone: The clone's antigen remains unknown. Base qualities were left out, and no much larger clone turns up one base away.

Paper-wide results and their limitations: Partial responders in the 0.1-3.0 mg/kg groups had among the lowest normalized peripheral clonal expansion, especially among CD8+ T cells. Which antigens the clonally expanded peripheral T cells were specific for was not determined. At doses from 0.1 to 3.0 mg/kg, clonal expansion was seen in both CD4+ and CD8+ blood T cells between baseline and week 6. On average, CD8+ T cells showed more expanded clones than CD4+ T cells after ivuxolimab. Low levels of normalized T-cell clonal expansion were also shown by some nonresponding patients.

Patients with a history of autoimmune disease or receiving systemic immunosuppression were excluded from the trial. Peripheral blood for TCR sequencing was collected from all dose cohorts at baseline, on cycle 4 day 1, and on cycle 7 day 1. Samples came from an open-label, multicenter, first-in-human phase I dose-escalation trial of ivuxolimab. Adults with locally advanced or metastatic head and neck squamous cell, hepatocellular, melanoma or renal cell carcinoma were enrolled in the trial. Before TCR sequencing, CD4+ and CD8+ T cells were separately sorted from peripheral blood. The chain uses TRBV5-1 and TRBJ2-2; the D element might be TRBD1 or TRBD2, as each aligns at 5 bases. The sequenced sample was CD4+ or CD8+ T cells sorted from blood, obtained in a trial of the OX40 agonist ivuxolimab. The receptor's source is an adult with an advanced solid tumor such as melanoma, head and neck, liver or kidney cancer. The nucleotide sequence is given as TGCGCCAGCAGCCCCCTGGGGGAGCCTAACACCGGGGAGCTGTTTTTT. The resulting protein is CASSPLGEPNTGELFF.